The 31 T cell receptor beta chains listed next were all sequenced from one sample in a study of blood T cell repertoires in COVID-19. Clones were sequenced by immunoSEQ multiplex PCR, and TCRdb holds only the in-frame ones, with some missing. The sample consists of about 240,000 clones, 75% to 85% of them appearing once. Sequences were obtained from peripheral blood. These receptors were collected from a woman aged 55 to 70 with active or convalescent COVID-19.

The gene calls are TRBV27 and TRBJ1-2; 11 nucleotides agree with TRBD1. CDR3 length: 15 residues. Germline V CDR1 and CDR2: MNHEY, SMNVEV (reference sequence). V gave up 5 bases and J gave up 3 bases; unmatched junction bases: 5. CDR3 loop: CASSPGTGGYYGYTF. CDR3 DNA: TGTGCCAGCAGTCCGGGGACAGGGGGGTACTATGGCTACACCTTC.

This sequence joins TRBV6-2 or TRBV6-3 and TRBJ2-3, with a weak D call TRBD1 (7 bases). V gave up 0 bases and J gave up 3 bases, with 13 bases separating them. CDR1 is MNHEY, CDR2 SVGEGT, per germline. The CDR3 totals 16 residues. This chain's CDR3 is CASSYSKTGRTDTQYF. The DNA for the CDR3 is TGTGCCAGCAGTTACTCGAAGACAGGGAGGACAGATACGCAGTATTTT.

This chain connects TRBV5-1 to TRBJ2-2, with 7 bases matching TRBD1. The length of the CDR3 is 15 residues. The V gene end was trimmed by 7 bases and the J gene end by 4 bases; junction bases not matched to a gene: 10. Germline loops: CDR1 SGHRS, CDR2 YFSETQ. The DNA of the CDR3 is TGCGCCAGCGGAAAGGGGGACAGACCCACCGGGGAGCTGTTTTTT. Translation: CASGKGDRPTGELFF.

The gene calls are TRBV11-1 and TRBJ2-7; D may be TRBD1 (6 bases). CDR3 length: 15 amino acids. Germline V gives CDR1 SGHAT, CDR2 FQDESV (reference sequence). V was clipped by 5 bases and J by 2 bases, with 16 bases between them. This chain's CDR3 is CASSPQGNLPYEQYF. In DNA form, the CDR3 reads TGTGCCAGCAGCCCACAGGGAAACCTTCCCTACGAGCAGTACTTC. Filled out from reference TRBV11-1 and TRBJ2-7, the complete variable domain reads EAEVAQSPRYKITEKSQAVAFWCDPISGHATLYWYRQILGQGPELLVQFQDESVVDDSQLPKDRFSAERLKGVDSTLKIQPAELGDSAMYLCASSPQGNLPYEQYFGPGTRLTVT.

This rearrangement joins TRBV6-6 to TRBJ2-1, with TRBD1 identical over 12 bases. This CDR3 has 21 amino acids. From germline, CDR1 is MNHNY and CDR2 SVGAGI (reference sequence). J was trimmed by 1 base and V by 5 bases; bases with no gene match: 18. CDR3 DNA sequence: TGTGCCAGCAGTCTCCCTGGGACAGGGGGCGGTCTGTTTGGATCCTACAATGAGCAGTTCTTC. Its protein is CASSLPGTGGGLFGSYNEQFF.

This clone was picked up one time. The V and J genes are TRBV7-9 and TRBJ1-4, with 7 bases aligning to TRBD1. The CDR3 is made up of 14 amino acids. V shed 4 bases and J 5 bases; nucleotides not matched to a gene: 4. Germline assignment: CDR1 SEHNR and CDR2 FQNEAQ (reference sequence). The DNA of the CDR3 is TGTGCCAGCAGCTACAGGGGCCTGAATGAAAAACTGTTTTTT. It yields the protein CASSYRGLNEKLFF.

The chain couples TRBV2 to TRBJ1-6; no reliable D call. The CDR3 runs to 13 residues. CDR1 SNHLY and CDR2 FYNNEI come from the germline V gene. The V end lost 6 bases, the J end lost 10 bases, and 13 bases lay between the germline ends. DNA for the CDR3: TGTGCCAGCAGCGAACCTCCGGTCTCACCCCTCCACTTT. Its translation: CASSEPPVSPLHF.

The genes are TRBV18 and TRBJ2-1; 9 positions agree with TRBD2. V gave up 4 bases and J gave up 9 bases; unmatched junction bases: 7. CDR3 length: 14 amino acids. Germline lookup yields CDR1 KGHSH and CDR2 LQKENI. DNA for the CDR3: TGTGCCAGCTCACGAAGTAGCGGGGGTGCTGAGCAGTTCTTC. Protein: CASSRSSGGAEQFF.

This clone showed up just a few times. V gene TRBV5-5 combines with J gene TRBJ1-4; D uncertain. Germline values: CDR1 SGHKS, CDR2 YYEKEE (reference sequence). V was shortened by 7 bases and J by 0 bases, with 10 bases between the two germline ends. This CDR3 is built from 14 residues. The CDR3: CASRALATNEKLFF. The CDR3 bases are TGTGCCAGCCGAGCCCTTGCAACTAATGAAAAACTGTTTTTT.

This clone appeared a few times. The V and J genes are TRBV6-5 and TRBJ1-2; 9 nucleotides line up with TRBD1. This CDR3 contains 15 residues. V shed 5 bases, J shed 4 bases, and the junction held 8 bases outside the gene matches. The germline V gene has CDR1 MNHEY and CDR2 SVGAGI. The DNA of the CDR3 is TGTGCCAGCAGTCCACAGGGGGCGCTTGGCTATGGCTACACCTTC. This codes for CASSPQGALGYGYTF.

This chain uses TRBV7-9 with TRBJ2-5; the match to TRBD2 covers 13 bases. The length of the CDR3 is 15 residues. V was pared by 5 bases and J by 4 bases, with 4 bases of the junction left unmatched. Germline lookup yields CDR1 SEHNR and CDR2 FQNEAQ (reference sequence). In DNA, the CDR3 is TGTGCCAGCAGCGACCGGACTAGCGGGGGAGAGACCCAGTACTTC. Translated: CASSDRTSGGETQYF.

This rearrangement joins TRBV7-8 to TRBJ2-1, with 9 bases fitting TRBD2. Trimming took 5 bases from V and 7 from J; bases not matched to a gene: 6. Germline loops: CDR1 SGHVS, CDR2 FQNEAQ. The CDR3 is made up of 14 amino acids. CDR3 sequence (DNA): TGTGCCAGCAGCCAGGGGACTAGCCGGAATGAGCAGTTCTTC. Translation: CASSQGTSRNEQFF.

The chain uses TRBV18 and TRBJ1-2; TRBD1 might be the D (5 bases). Germline V CDR1 and CDR2: KGHSH, LQKENI. The CDR3 runs 14 residues. V lost 4 bases and J lost 1, with 10 bases in between. The CDR3 DNA reads TGTGCCAGCTCACAGGCGGACATTAACTATGGCTACACCTTC. Translating gives CASSQADINYGYTF.

The rearrangement joins TRBV6-6 to TRBJ1-2, with 10 bases fitting TRBD1. The CDR3 is made up of 13 amino acids. J was trimmed by 6 bases and V by 4 bases; bases with no gene match: 2. Germline loops: CDR1 MNHNY, CDR2 SVGAGI (reference sequence). The CDR3 DNA is TGTGCCAGCAGTTCCGGGACAGGGGATGGCTACACCTTC. Its translation: CASSSGTGDGYTF.

The chain carries TRBV5-1 and TRBJ2-1, with D perhaps matching TRBD2 (6 bases). Trimming stripped 0 bases from V and 3 bases from J, with 13 bases between. This CDR3 is 16 amino acids long. Germline V CDR1 and CDR2: SGHRS, YFSETQ. As DNA, the CDR3 is TGCGCCAGCAGCTTGGGGCCTAGCGATGACTACAATGAGCAGTTCTTC. This codes for CASSLGPSDDYNEQFF.

This chain joins TRBV5-4 and TRBJ2-5; D remains unclear. Germline loops: CDR1 SGHNT, CDR2 YYREEE (reference sequence). The V end lost 0 bases, the J end lost 3 bases, and 6 bases lay between the germline ends. The CDR3 length is 13 residues. The CDR3 sequence: CASSLDPEETQYF. The CDR3 DNA reads TGTGCCAGCAGCTTGGATCCCGAAGAGACCCAGTACTTC.

J is TRBJ2-1 and V is TRBV5-1, with a weak D call TRBD2 (6 bases). The CDR3 length is 16 residues. With 4 bases removed from V and 1 base from J, the gap between germline ends came to 15 bases. Germline V gene data show CDR1 as SGHRS and CDR2 as YFSETQ. Here the CDR3 DNA reads TGCGCCAGCAGCCCCGATGCGGGATCGTCCTACAATGAGCAGTTCTTC. Translation gives CASSPDAGSSYNEQFF.

J is TRBJ1-1 and V is TRBV6-5; D not certain. V gave up 7 bases and J gave up 1 base, with 10 bases separating them. CDR1 is MNHEY and CDR2 is SVGAGI in the germline V gene. This CDR3 is built from 13 residues. The CDR3 sequence is CASTGRENTEAFF. Written as DNA, the CDR3 is TGTGCCAGCACCGGGCGGGAGAACACTGAAGCTTTCTTT.

CDR3 amino acids: CASSTGGLGAFF. For the CDR3, the DNA is TGTGCCAGCAGCACAGGGGGGCTAGGAGCTTTCTTT. This chain connects TRBV12-3 or TRBV12-4 to TRBJ1-1, with 8 bases that match TRBD1. J gave up 10 bases and V 6 bases, and 7 bases lay outside the gene matches. This CDR3 is 12 amino acids long.

The V call is TRBV18, the J call TRBJ2-3, with D unclear. V was trimmed by 8 bases and J by 1 base, leaving 16 bases between them. The CDR3 is made up of 15 amino acids. CDR1 is KGHSH, CDR2 LQKENI, per germline. CDR3 sequence (DNA): TGTGCCAGCCGAACCCAAAGCGTTGGCACAGATACGCAGTATTTT. Its protein is CASRTQSVGTDTQYF. The entire variable domain, with the rest obtained from reference TRBV18 and TRBJ2-3, is as follows: NAGVMQNPRHLVRRRGQEARLRCSPMKGHSHVYWYRQLPEEGLKFMVYLQKENIIDESGMPKERFSAEFPKEGPSILRIQQVVRGDSAAYFCASRTQSVGTDTQYFGPGTRLTVL.

The chain links TRBV7-3 to TRBJ2-5; D ambiguous. V lost 5 bases, J lost 0 bases, and 10 bases lay in between. Per germline, CDR1 SGHTA and CDR2 FQGTGA. This CDR3 spans 14 amino acids. CDR3 amino acids: CASSPRGYQETQYF. DNA of the CDR3: TGTGCCAGCAGCCCACGAGGCTACCAAGAGACCCAGTACTTC.

The chain uses TRBV29-1 and TRBJ2-1, with 8 bases identical to TRBD1. V gave up 6 bases and J gave up 2 bases; unmatched junction bases: 6. This CDR3 has 14 residues. Germline V gene data show CDR1 as SQVTM and CDR2 as ANQGSEA. The CDR3 sequence: CSVKTGVAYNEQFF. Written as DNA, the CDR3 is TGCAGCGTCAAGACAGGGGTAGCCTACAATGAGCAGTTCTTC.

The V and J genes are TRBV9 and TRBJ2-7; 15 nucleotides line up with TRBD2. There are 16 residues in the CDR3. V lost 0 bases, J lost 5 bases, and 3 bases stayed unmatched. The V gene's germline CDR1 is SGDLS and CDR2 YYNGEE. The CDR3 DNA follows: TGTGCCAGCAGCGTAGGGACTAGCGGGGGGGCTCACGAGCAGTACTTC. It specifies CASSVGTSGGAHEQYF. Full variable domain (missing parts from reference TRBV9 and TRBJ2-7): DSGVTQTPKHLITATGQRVTLRCSPRSGDLSVYWYQQSLDQGLQFLIQYYNGEERAKGNILERFSAQQFPDLHSELNLSSLELGDSALYFCASSVGTSGGAHEQYFGPGTRLTVT.

The rearrangement uses TRBV29-1 and TRBJ1-1; D is perhaps TRBD1 (5 bases). In germline, CDR1 is SQVTM, CDR2 ANQGSEA. The germline V and J ends were trimmed by 4 bases and 2 bases, with 8 bases remaining between them. The CDR3 has 12 residues. The CDR3 region has the DNA TGCAGCGTTGTCAGGGCTAACACTGAAGCTTTCTTT. As protein: CSVVRANTEAFF.

The chain carries TRBV10-2 and TRBJ1-2, with D possibly TRBD1 on 5 matching bases. Looked up from germline, CDR1 is WSHSY and CDR2 is SAAADI. The CDR3 is made up of 17 amino acids. V was clipped by 2 bases and J by 4 bases, with 20 bases between them. CDR3 nucleotides: TGCGCCAGCAGTGAGAGGGGCAGGGCTCCACCTATCTATGGCTACACCTTC. This codes for CASSERGRAPPIYGYTF.

The V gene is TRBV6-5, the J gene TRBJ1-1; maybe TRBD1 (5 bases). V dropped 7 bases and J dropped 7 bases, with 22 bases sitting between them. This CDR3 has 15 amino acids. Per germline, CDR1 MNHEY and CDR2 SVGAGI. In DNA, the CDR3 is TGTGCCAGCACCCAAGCCCTTTGGACACCGCATGAAGCTTTCTTT. It is translated as CASTQALWTPHEAFF.

About this clone itself: The same CDR3 can be traced to other DNA sequences in this sample. This sequence joins TRBV19 and TRBJ1-1, with 8 positions matching TRBD1. The J segment lost 5 bases and the V segment lost 0 bases, leaving 5 bases of the junction unmatched. The CDR3 totals 15 residues. CDR1 and CDR2 (germline): LNHDA, SQIVND (reference sequence). Written as DNA, the CDR3 is TGTGCCAGTAGTATAGAGGGCAGGGGGCGGACTGAAGCTTTCTTT. This codes for CASSIEGRGRTEAFF.

V usage is TRBV12-3 or TRBV12-4 and J usage is TRBJ1-1; 11 bases line up with TRBD1. CDR3 size: 13 residues. V lost 7 bases to trimming and J lost 4 bases; unmatched junction nucleotides: 2. CDR3 region: CASIGQGATEAFF. The DNA of the CDR3 is TGTGCCAGCATTGGACAGGGGGCCACTGAAGCTTTCTTT.

The chain carries TRBV6-5 and TRBJ2-7; unclear D gene. Germline V gene sequence: CDR1 MNHEY, CDR2 SVGAGI. The CDR3 length is 13 residues. Trimming removed 2 bases from V and 3 bases from J, with 8 bases in between. The CDR3 nucleotides read TGTGCCAGCAGTTACGTACCGGGCTACGAGCAGTACTTC. Translating it yields CASSYVPGYEQYF.

This clone was seen just once. The gene calls are TRBV11-2 and TRBJ1-2; 7 bases align to TRBD1. Germline-derived CDR1 and CDR2 are SGHAT and FQNNGV. This CDR3 has 16 amino acids. V shed 2 bases, J shed 6 bases, and the junction held 12 bases outside the gene matches. CDR3 coding DNA: TGTGCCAGCAGCTTACCCCCGACAGGGAGTGAGGATGGCTACACCTTC. Translated, it gives CASSLPPTGSEDGYTF.

This chain joins TRBV30 and TRBJ1-2, with D possibly TRBD1 on 5 matching bases. In germline, CDR1 is GTSNPN, CDR2 SVGIG (reference sequence). Trimming removed 2 bases from V and 7 bases from J, with 20 bases in between. CDR3 length equals 15 residues. The CDR3 is CAWSRQIGGDGGYTF. In DNA, the CDR3 is TGTGCCTGGAGTCGCCAAATCGGGGGAGATGGTGGCTACACCTTC.